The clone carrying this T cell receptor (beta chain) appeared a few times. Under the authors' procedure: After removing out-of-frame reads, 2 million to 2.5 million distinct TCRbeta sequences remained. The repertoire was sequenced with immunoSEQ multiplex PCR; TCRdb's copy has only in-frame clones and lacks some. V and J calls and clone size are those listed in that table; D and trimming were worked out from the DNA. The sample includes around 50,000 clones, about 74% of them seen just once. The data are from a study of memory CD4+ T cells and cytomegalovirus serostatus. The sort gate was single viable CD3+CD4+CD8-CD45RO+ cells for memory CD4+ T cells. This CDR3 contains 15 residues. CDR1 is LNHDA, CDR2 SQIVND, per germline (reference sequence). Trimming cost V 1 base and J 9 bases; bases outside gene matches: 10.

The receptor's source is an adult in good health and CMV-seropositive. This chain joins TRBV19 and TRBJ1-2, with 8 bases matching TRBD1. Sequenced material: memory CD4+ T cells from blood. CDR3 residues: CASSIGPDRGVSYTF. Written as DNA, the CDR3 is TGTGCCAGTAGTATAGGCCCTGACAGGGGCGTCAGCTACACCTTC.